This T cell receptor beta chain was observed in a study of OX40 agonist ivuxolimab in advanced cancers. Patients were ineligible given autoimmune disease history or systemic immunosuppression. Data came from immunoSEQ multiplex PCR; TCRdb stores just in-frame clones and leaves some out. Of 60,000 to 75,000 clones listed, roughly four fifths are singletons. CDR3 length: 14 residues. Germline V gene sequence: CDR1 SEHNR, CDR2 FQNEAQ (reference sequence). V was cut by 4 bases and J by 6 bases, with 15 bases left in between. The source material was CD4+ or CD8+ T cells sorted from blood, sampled in a trial of the OX40 agonist ivuxolimab. The TCR comes from an adult with an advanced solid tumor such as melanoma, head and neck, liver or kidney cancer. The V gene is TRBV7-9, the J gene TRBJ1-2; maybe TRBD1 (6 bases). The CDR3 coding sequence is TGTGCCAGCAGCTCCCTCGGGGGGCGCGATGGCTACACCTTC. It is translated as CASSSLGGRDGYTF. The whole variable domain, remainder taken from reference TRBV7-9 and TRBJ1-2, is DTGVSQNPRHKITKRGQNVTFRCDPISEHNRLYWYRQTLGQGPEFLTYFQNEAQLEKSRLLSDRFSAERPKGSFSTLEIQRTEQGDSAMYLCASSSLGGRDGYTFGSGTRLTVV.